This T cell receptor beta chain was observed in a study of beta chain features in type 1 diabetes. Every isolated RNA sample was fully reverse transcribed, so sequencing captured expressed TCRB transcripts. Only in-frame clones appear in the TCRdb table, and some are missing; sequencing was by immunoSEQ multiplex PCR. The data contain nearly 250,000 clones, approximately 70% of them singletons. Overall study results and limits: Shorter TCRB CDR3s, moderately but significantly so, were found in Type 1 diabetes patients in all four CD4+ subsets. HLA effects on TCRB rearrangement stayed unresolved here.

As for this clone: Its target is unknown.

The specimen was naive CD4+ T cells from blood. This clonotype was obtained from a man aged 30 to 39 in good health.

CDR3 nucleotide sequence: TGTGCCAGCAGCTTAGCGGGGACAGAAAATTCACCCCTCCACTTT. Amino acids: CASSLAGTENSPLHF. The rearrangement links TRBV7-2 to TRBJ1-6, with TRBD1 matching over 7 bases. Germline V gene sequence: CDR1 SGHTA, CDR2 FQGNSA. The CDR3 has 15 residues. Losses at the gene ends were 0 bases for V and 7 bases for J; bases not matched to a gene: 3.